These 13 T cell receptor beta chains were sequenced from one sample in a study of regulatory T cells in long-lasting Graves disease. The sample's time point: persistent/refractory GD, antithyroid drugs over 5 years with positive TRAb. TCR sequences were obtained from RNA taken from PBMCs. Relying on iRepertoire HTBI primers and Arm-PCR of CDR3 regions, the team built TCR beta libraries. TCRdb reanalysed the multiplex PCR reads using MiXCR and keeps one entry per CDR3 protein. Of a few hundred thousand distinct CDR3 sequences listed, roughly a fifth are singletons. This specimen consisted of peripheral blood mononuclear cells (PBMCs), obtained when the disease was refractory, from a patient treated with antithyroid drugs. The receptors shown here come from a female donor with Graves disease.

This clonotype has more than one count but fewer than ten. The missing conserved phenylalanine or tryptophan at the end of this CDR3 makes a read error likely. The J gene is TRBJ1-2, the V gene TRBV28, with TRBD1 matching over 12 bases. The CDR3 is 16 amino acids. Per germline, CDR1 MDHEN and CDR2 SYDVKM. Trimming removed 5 bases from V and 5 bases from J; junction bases left unmatched: 9. The CDR3, as DNA: TGTGCCAGCAGTGGCCGGGACAGGGGGCTCTTTTATGGCTACACCCTC. Translated: CASSGRDRGLFYGYTL.

This clonotype was detected only a few times. This may stem from a read error, because a much larger clone lies one nucleotide away. V is TRBV27 and J is TRBJ2-5, with TRBD1 matching 12 bases. The CDR3 sequence is 15 residues long. The V segment lost 2 bases and the J segment 5 bases; nucleotides outside the gene matches: 3. Germline-derived CDR1 and CDR2 are MNHEY and SMNVEV (reference sequence). The CDR3 sequence: CASSLGTGGGETQYF. The CDR3 DNA is TGTGCCAGCAGTTTAGGGACAGGGGGCGGGGAGACCCAGTACTTC.

There are many counts of this clonotype. The rearrangement links TRBV28 to TRBJ2-7, with TRBD1 matching over 7 bases. Germline CDR1 reads MDHEN; CDR2 reads SYDVKM. Trimming at V came to 4 bases and at J to 5 bases, leaving 8 bases not matched to a gene. The CDR3 is made up of 14 amino acids. The CDR3 spells CASSWGTAPNEQYF. The CDR3 DNA reads TGTGCCAGCAGTTGGGGGACAGCCCCCAACGAGCAGTACTTC. The variable domain in full, with the rest retrieved from reference TRBV28 and TRBJ2-7, is DVKVTQSSRYLVKRTGEKVFLECVQDMDHENMFWYRQDPGLGLRLIYFSYDVKMKEKGDIPEGYSVSREKKERFSLILESASTNQTSMYLCASSWGTAPNEQYFGPGTRLTVT.

This clonotype was counted between two and nine times. This chain connects TRBV20-1 to TRBJ2-7; a weak D match, TRBD2 (5 bases). Trimming shortened V by 2 bases and J by 2 bases, and 25 bases separated the two germline ends. The CDR3 loop spans 18 amino acids. CDR1 DFQATT and CDR2 SNEGSKA come from the germline V gene (reference sequence). The CDR3 DNA reads TGCAGTGCTAGACCTGGCTCGGGGTCGCGGTCTGCCCCCTACGAGCAGTACTTC. It codes for CSARPGSGSRSAPYEQYF.

The chain carries TRBV6-1 and TRBJ2-5; 8 bases line up with TRBD2. Germline lookup yields CDR1 MNHNS and CDR2 SASEGT. CDR3 size: 15 residues. The V gene end was trimmed by 5 bases and the J gene end by 3 bases; junction bases not matched to a gene: 8. The CDR3 DNA sequence: TGTGCCAGCAGTCCGGGAGGGGGAATGGAAGAGACCCAGTACTTC. Translation: CASSPGGGMEETQYF.

The chain recombines TRBV9 with TRBJ2-7; D unresolved. CDR1 is SGDLS, CDR2 YYNGEE, per germline. The ends were cut back, 1 base at V and 2 bases at J, with 10 bases in the middle. The CDR3 runs 14 residues. CDR3 sequence reads: CASSVRPVPYEQYF. The CDR3 coding sequence is TGTGCCAGCAGCGTAAGACCCGTCCCCTACGAGCAGTACTTC.

The chain couples TRBV2 to TRBJ1-6; the D gene is possibly TRBD1 (5 bases). The CDR3 has 16 amino acids. The germline V and J ends were trimmed by 7 bases and 1 base, with 14 bases remaining between them. Germline CDR1 and CDR2: SNHLY and FYNNEI. CDR3 DNA sequence: TGTGCCAGCATGATGGGGCCGGGATCCTATAATTCACCCCTCCACTTT. Amino acids: CASMMGPGSYNSPLHF.

This rearrangement joins TRBV29-1 to TRBJ1-1, with D possibly TRBD1 on 6 matching bases. Germline lookup yields CDR1 SQVTM and CDR2 ANQGSEA. V was pared by 1 base and J by 5 bases, with 20 bases between. The CDR3 runs to 16 residues. CDR3 DNA sequence: TGCAGCGTTGAAGGCCAAACCGACAGGATTGAAACTGAAGCTTTCTTT. Its translation is CSVEGQTDRIETEAFF.

The CDR3 nucleotides are TGTGCCAGCAGTACAGGGTCAAATGAAAAACTGTTTTTT. Its protein is CASSTGSNEKLFF. V is TRBV7-9 and J is TRBJ1-4, with a tentative D call TRBD1 (6 bases). V dropped 6 bases and J dropped 5 bases, with 10 bases sitting between them. In germline, CDR1 is SEHNR, CDR2 FQNEAQ (reference sequence). CDR3 size: 13 residues.

The chain combines TRBV20-1 with TRBJ2-1; the match to TRBD1 covers 8 bases. V trimming: 7 bases; J trimming: 11 bases; junction bases outside the gene matches: 16. The V gene's germline CDR1 is DFQATT and CDR2 SNEGSKA (reference sequence). This CDR3 is built from 14 residues. DNA for the CDR3: TGCAGTGTCAGGGGGCAGGGGAAGGGAGAGAAGCAGTTCTTC. It codes for CSVRGQGKGEKQFF.

This clonotype was observed at least ten times. The chain links TRBV6-1 to TRBJ2-5, with 7 bases that match TRBD1. The CDR3 is 15 residues long. Germline V gene sequence: CDR1 MNHNS, CDR2 SASEGT. V lost 2 bases, J lost 0 bases, and 3 bases stayed unmatched. The CDR3 DNA reads as TGTGCCAGCAGTGAATGGGACAGTAACCAAGAGACCCAGTACTTC. This encodes CASSEWDSNQETQYF.

This clonotype was recorded many times. This sequence joins TRBV11-2 and TRBJ1-2, with unresolved D. Germline CDR1 reads SGHAT; CDR2 reads FQNNGV. This CDR3 is 11 amino acids long. V was cut by 0 bases and J by 4 bases, with 0 bases left in between. The CDR3 region is CASSLDYGYTF. In DNA, the CDR3 is TGTGCCAGCAGCTTAGACTATGGCTACACCTTC.

This clonotype was detected many times. The rearrangement links TRBV12-3 or TRBV12-4 to TRBJ1-4; D unresolved. Trimming shortened V by 4 bases and J by 6 bases, and 6 bases separated the two germline ends. CDR3 length: 12 amino acids. CDR3 coding DNA: TGTGCCAGCAGTTCCTCAGATGAAAAACTGTTTTTT. Its protein product is CASSSSDEKLFF.